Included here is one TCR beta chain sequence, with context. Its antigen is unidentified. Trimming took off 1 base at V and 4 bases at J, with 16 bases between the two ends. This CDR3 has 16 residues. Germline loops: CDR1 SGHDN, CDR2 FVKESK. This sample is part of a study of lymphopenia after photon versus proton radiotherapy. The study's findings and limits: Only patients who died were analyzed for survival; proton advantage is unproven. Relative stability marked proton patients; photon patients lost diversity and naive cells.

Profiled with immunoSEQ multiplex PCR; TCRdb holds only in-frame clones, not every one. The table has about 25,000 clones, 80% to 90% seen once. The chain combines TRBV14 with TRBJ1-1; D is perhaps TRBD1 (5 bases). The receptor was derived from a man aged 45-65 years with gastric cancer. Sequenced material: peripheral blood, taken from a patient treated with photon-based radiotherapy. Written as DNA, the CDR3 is TGTGCCAGCAGCCAAGTATTATCGGGGGTTGGCACTGAAGCTTTCTTT. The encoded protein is CASSQVLSGVGTEAFF.